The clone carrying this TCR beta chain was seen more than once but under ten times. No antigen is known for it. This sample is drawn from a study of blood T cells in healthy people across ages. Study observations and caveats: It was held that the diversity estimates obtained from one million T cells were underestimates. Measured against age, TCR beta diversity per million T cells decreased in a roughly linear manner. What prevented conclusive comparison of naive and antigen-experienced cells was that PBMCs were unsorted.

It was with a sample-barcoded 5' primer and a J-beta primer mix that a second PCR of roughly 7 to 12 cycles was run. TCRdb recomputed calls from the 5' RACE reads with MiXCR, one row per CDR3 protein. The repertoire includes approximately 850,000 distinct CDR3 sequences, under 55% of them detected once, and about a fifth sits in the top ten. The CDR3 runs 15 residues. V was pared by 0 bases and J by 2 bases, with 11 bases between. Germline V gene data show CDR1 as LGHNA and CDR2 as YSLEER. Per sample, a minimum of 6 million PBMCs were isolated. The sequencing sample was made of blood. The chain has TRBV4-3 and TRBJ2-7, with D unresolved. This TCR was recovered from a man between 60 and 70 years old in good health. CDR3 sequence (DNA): TGCGCCAGCAGCCAAGATCGGTTCACGGCCTACGAGCAGTACTTC. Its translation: CASSQDRFTAYEQYF.